The present T cell receptor beta chain was sequenced within a study of read filtering for tumor transcriptome and immune sequencing. Study-level information: Fewer than 10 patients were R-ISS I, some 15 were R-ISS II, roughly 7 were R-ISS III. DNase treatment preceded whole-transcriptome library preparation.

This clonotype was found many times. What it binds is not known. The V gene lost 1 base and the J gene lost 4 bases, with 13 bases spanning the gap. Looked up from germline, CDR1 is SEHNR and CDR2 is FQNEAQ (reference sequence). CDR3 length: 16 residues. This library used roughly 370 ng RNA and molecular barcoded adaptors spanning alpha/delta and beta/gamma chains. TCRdb reanalysed the reads using MiXCR and keeps one entry per CDR3 protein. The data show over 45,000 distinct CDR3 sequences, with more than 20% seen just once and about a sixth held by the top ten. General study points: Roughly 79% of IR-seq clonotypes had one read, totaling roughly 3.5% of reads; RNA-seq: approximately 75% and 45%.

Every patient had bone marrow sampled while the disease was active. J is TRBJ2-2 and V is TRBV7-9; D is unresolved. Source material: a population of CD138-negative cells sorted from bone marrow. The receptor comes from a donor older than 35 with multiple myeloma. CDR3 nucleotide sequence: TGTGCCAGCAGCTTAGGATCGGCCGCCGCCACCGGGGAGCTGTTTTTT. Translation gives CASSLGSAAATGELFF.